These 18 T cell receptor beta chains originate from one sample sequenced in a study of Tregs in tolerant kidney transplant recipients. Only in-frame clones appear in the TCRdb table, and some are missing; sequencing was by immunoSEQ multiplex PCR. The table lists around 66,000 clones, approximately 85% of them singletons, with under 2.5% in the top ten. Specimen: Tregs from blood, collected before the transplant. These receptors were collected from a human donor who received a combined kidney and bone marrow transplant.

The genes are TRBV30 and TRBJ2-3; 10 nucleotides match TRBD1. Trimming removed 5 bases from V and 1 base from J; junction bases left unmatched: 12. CDR1 and CDR2 (germline): GTSNPN, SVGIG (reference sequence). There are 17 residues in the CDR3. CDR3 DNA: TGTGCCTGGTGGCCCCACCCCGGGACAGGGGGCACAGATACGCAGTATTTT. Its translation: CAWWPHPGTGGTDTQYF.

J is TRBJ2-5 and V is TRBV18, with D perhaps assigned TRBD1 or TRBD2 (5 bases each). Looked up from germline, CDR1 is KGHSH and CDR2 is LQKENI. The CDR3 is 15 amino acids. Trimming shortened V by 3 bases and J by 7 bases, and 18 bases separated the two germline ends. CDR3 nucleotide sequence: TGTGCCAGCTCACCTGATCGAGGGGCCCAGGGGACCCAGTACTTC. Translated: CASSPDRGAQGTQYF.

This chain joins TRBV28 and TRBJ1-3; weak D call: TRBD1 (6 bases). This CDR3 contains 16 residues. CDR1 MDHEN and CDR2 SYDVKM come from the germline V gene. V was pared by 7 bases and J by 5 bases, with 21 bases between. The CDR3 nucleotides read TGTGCCAGCATGTCCCCCCGGGGCAGGGACAGAAACACCATATATTTT. This encodes CASMSPRGRDRNTIYF.

The chain has TRBV7-2 and TRBJ2-6; 12 bases align to TRBD2. The CDR3 runs 18 residues. CDR1 SGHTA and CDR2 FQGNSA come from the germline V gene. J gave up 2 bases and V 2 bases, and 4 bases lay outside the gene matches. The chain's CDR3 is CASSLILAGGAGANVLTF. The CDR3 DNA reads as TGTGCCAGCAGCTTAATCCTAGCGGGAGGGGCTGGGGCCAACGTCCTGACTTTC.

The chain combines TRBV6-5 with TRBJ2-7; the D gene could be TRBD1 or TRBD2 (5 bases each). The CDR3 totals 12 residues. The germline V and J ends were trimmed by 10 bases and 6 bases, with 16 bases remaining between them. Germline CDR1 MNHEY, CDR2 SVGAGI. For the CDR3, the DNA is TGTGCCACCACCGGGACGGTGGGCGAGCAGTACTTC. This translates into CATTGTVGEQYF.

The J gene is TRBJ2-5, the V gene TRBV2; 8 bases fit TRBD2. The CDR3 extends over 15 amino acids. The J segment lost 6 bases and the V segment lost 10 bases, leaving 16 bases of the junction unmatched. In germline, CDR1 is SNHLY, CDR2 FYNNEI. The DNA of the CDR3 is TGTGCCACCAGATTTGGGGCGGGGGGAACGAAGACCCAGTACTTC. It specifies CATRFGAGGTKTQYF.

The genes are TRBV13 and TRBJ1-3; the D is unclear. This CDR3 is built from 14 residues. V was clipped by 8 bases and J by 0 bases, with 11 bases between them. Per the germline V gene, CDR1 is PRHDT and CDR2 is FYEKMQ (reference sequence). In nucleotides, the CDR3 is TGTGCCAGCGCGAGGGAACACTCTGGAAACACCATATATTTT. Amino acids: CASAREHSGNTIYF.

The J gene is TRBJ1-1, the V gene TRBV2; tentatively, D is TRBD1 (5 bases). Germline V gene sequence: CDR1 SNHLY, CDR2 FYNNEI. This CDR3 has 12 residues. The V end lost 5 bases, the J end lost 8 bases, and 12 bases lay between the germline ends. CDR3 nucleotide sequence: TGTGCCAGCAGTCCCCAGGGACGCGAAGCTTTCTTT. Translation gives CASSPQGREAFF.

The chain combines TRBV4-1 with TRBJ1-4; TRBD1 matches at 8 bases. V dropped 2 bases and J dropped 4; count of bases not matched to a gene: 6. Germline values: CDR1 MGHRA, CDR2 YSYEKL. The CDR3 contains 16 residues. The CDR3 is CASSQHRDRINEKLFF. CDR3 sequence (DNA): TGCGCCAGCAGCCAACACCGGGACAGGATTAATGAAAAACTGTTTTTT.

The rearrangement links TRBV9 to TRBJ2-7, with TRBD1 matching over 7 bases. CDR1 is SGDLS, CDR2 YYNGEE, per germline. Unmatched junction bases numbered 7, after V lost 4 bases and J lost 3 bases. The CDR3 runs to 14 residues. The chain's CDR3 is CASSSTGISYEQYF. Here the CDR3 DNA reads TGTGCCAGCAGCTCGACAGGGATTAGCTACGAGCAGTACTTC.

This chain joins TRBV10-3 and TRBJ1-1, with D possibly matching TRBD1 (6 bases). V lost 11 bases and J lost 2, with 15 bases in between. Germline values: CDR1 ENHRY, CDR2 SYGVKD. The CDR3 is 13 residues long. The DNA of the CDR3 is TGTGCCGCCAGGCAGGGGAGCAACACTGAAGCTTTCTTT. Protein product: CAARQGSNTEAFF.

This clone was counted only a few times. This sequence joins TRBV10-3 and TRBJ1-2; D possibly corresponds to TRBD1 (5 bases). The CDR3 is 14 amino acids. CDR1 ENHRY and CDR2 SYGVKD come from the germline V gene. Trimming stripped 4 bases from V and 6 bases from J, with 15 bases between. The CDR3 coding sequence is TGTGCCATCAGTGGTCAGGGAACTAGCCATGGCTACACCTTC. Its protein product is CAISGQGTSHGYTF.

CDR3 protein: CASSTDTLTGLIYGYTF. CDR3 DNA sequence: TGTGCCAGTAGTACCGATACTTTAACAGGGTTGATTTATGGCTACACCTTC. The chain carries TRBV19 and TRBJ1-2, with D possibly being TRBD1 (6 bases). There are 17 residues in the CDR3. Germline-derived CDR1 and CDR2 are LNHDA and SQIVND (reference sequence). V was pared by 4 bases and J by 5 bases, with 23 bases between.

This clone was seen only once. The chain recombines TRBV19 with TRBJ2-3; 9 bases match TRBD1. V was clipped by 2 bases and J by 2 bases; unmatched bases: 14. CDR3 length equals 19 residues. Germline values: CDR1 LNHDA, CDR2 SQIVND (reference sequence). The CDR3 reads CASSIFGNRGQRHTDTQYF. For the CDR3, the DNA is TGTGCCAGTAGTATATTTGGGAACAGGGGGCAGCGGCACACAGATACGCAGTATTTT.

The genes are TRBV10-1 and TRBJ2-1, with 7 bases that match TRBD2. Trimming cost V 5 bases and J 10 bases; bases outside gene matches: 17. The CDR3 covers 16 residues. Germline V gene lookup returns CDR1 WNHNN and CDR2 SYGVQD (reference sequence). The CDR3 sequence is CASSPLRGGANFEQFF. The CDR3 DNA is TGCGCCAGCAGTCCCCTCCGGGGAGGGGCAAATTTCGAGCAGTTCTTC.

V gene TRBV7-9 combines with J gene TRBJ1-1; D not certain. Germline-derived CDR1 and CDR2 are SEHNR and FQNEAQ (reference sequence). Trimming removed 0 bases at V and 7 bases at J, with 12 bases between. The CDR3 runs to 14 residues. CDR3 sequence: CASSLAPHPGEAFF. CDR3 nucleotides: TGTGCCAGCAGCTTAGCGCCACATCCCGGTGAAGCTTTCTTT.

This sequence joins TRBV2 and TRBJ1-6; 8 bases map to TRBD1. The CDR3 extends over 14 amino acids. Germline lookup yields CDR1 SNHLY and CDR2 FYNNEI. Unmatched junction bases numbered 1, after V lost 6 bases and J lost 3 bases. The CDR3 nucleotides read TGTGCCAGCAGGGGACAGGTCTATAATTCACCCCTCCACTTT. This sequence encodes CASRGQVYNSPLHF.

The rearrangement links TRBV14 to TRBJ1-1; TRBD1 matches 7 bases. Germline CDR1 SGHDN, CDR2 FVKESK. After removal of 4 bases from V and 7 bases from J, the junction contained 9 bases not matched to a gene. The CDR3 is 14 residues long. In DNA form, the CDR3 reads TGTGCCAGCAGCCCCCTAACAGGGGAGGGTGAAGCTTTCTTT. Encoded protein: CASSPLTGEGEAFF.